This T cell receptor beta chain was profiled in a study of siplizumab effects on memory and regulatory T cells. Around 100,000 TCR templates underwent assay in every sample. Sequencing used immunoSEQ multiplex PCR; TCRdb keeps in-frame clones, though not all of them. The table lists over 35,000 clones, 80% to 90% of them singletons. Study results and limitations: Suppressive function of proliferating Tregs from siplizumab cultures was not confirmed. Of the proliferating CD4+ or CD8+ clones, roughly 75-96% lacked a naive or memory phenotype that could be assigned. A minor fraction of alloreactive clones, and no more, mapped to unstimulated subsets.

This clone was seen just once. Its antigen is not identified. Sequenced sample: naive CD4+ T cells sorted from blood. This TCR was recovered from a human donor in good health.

The CDR3: CASSLVFRASTDTQYF. Here the CDR3 DNA reads TGCGCCAGCAGCTTGGTTTTCCGGGCAAGCACAGATACGCAGTATTTT. The gene calls are TRBV5-1 and TRBJ2-3; D unclear. The CDR3 is 16 amino acids. V dropped 0 bases and J dropped 0 bases, with 11 bases sitting between them. Germline V gene data show CDR1 as SGHRS and CDR2 as YFSETQ.